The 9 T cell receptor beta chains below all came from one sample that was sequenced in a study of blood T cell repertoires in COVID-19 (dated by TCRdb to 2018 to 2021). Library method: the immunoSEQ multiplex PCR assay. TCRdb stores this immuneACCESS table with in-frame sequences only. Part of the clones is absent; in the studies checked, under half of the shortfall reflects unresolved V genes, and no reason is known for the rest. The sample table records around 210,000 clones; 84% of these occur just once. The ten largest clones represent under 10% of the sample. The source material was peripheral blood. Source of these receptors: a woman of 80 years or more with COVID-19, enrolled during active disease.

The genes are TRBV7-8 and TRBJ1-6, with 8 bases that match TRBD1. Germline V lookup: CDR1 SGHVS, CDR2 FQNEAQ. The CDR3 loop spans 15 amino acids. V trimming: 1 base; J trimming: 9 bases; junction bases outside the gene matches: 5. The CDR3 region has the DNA TGTGCCAGCAGCTTAGGGACAGGGTATTTTTCACCCCTCCACTTT. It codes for CASSLGTGYFSPLHF. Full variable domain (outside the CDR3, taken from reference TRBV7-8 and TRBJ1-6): GAGVSQSPRYKVAKRGQDVALRCDPISGHVSLFWYQQALGQGPEFLTYFQNEAQLDKSGLPSDRFFAERPEGSVSTLKIQRTQQEDSAVYLCASSLGTGYFSPLHFGNGTRLTVT.

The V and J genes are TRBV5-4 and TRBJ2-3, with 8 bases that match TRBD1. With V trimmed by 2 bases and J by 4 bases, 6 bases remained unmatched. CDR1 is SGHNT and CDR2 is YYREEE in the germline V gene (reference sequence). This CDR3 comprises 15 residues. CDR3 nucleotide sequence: TGTGCCAGCAGCTTACCGGACAGGGTCGCAGATACGCAGTATTTT. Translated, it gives CASSLPDRVADTQYF.

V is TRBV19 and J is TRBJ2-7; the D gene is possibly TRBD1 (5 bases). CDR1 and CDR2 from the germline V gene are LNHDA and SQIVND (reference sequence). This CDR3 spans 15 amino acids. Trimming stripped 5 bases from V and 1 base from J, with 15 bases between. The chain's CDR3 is CASSETARASYEQYF. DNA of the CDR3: TGTGCCAGTAGTGAGACAGCTCGGGCATCCTACGAGCAGTACTTC. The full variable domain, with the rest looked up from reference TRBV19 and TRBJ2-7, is DGGITQSPKYLFRKEGQNVTLSCEQNLNHDAMYWYRQDPGQGLRLIYYSQIVNDFQKGDIAEGYSVSREKKESFPLTVTSAQKNPTAFYLCASSETARASYEQYFGPGTRLTVT.

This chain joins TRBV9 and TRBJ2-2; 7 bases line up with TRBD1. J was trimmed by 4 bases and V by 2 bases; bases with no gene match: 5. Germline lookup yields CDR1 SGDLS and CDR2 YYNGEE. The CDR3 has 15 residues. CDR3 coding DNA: TGTGCCAGCAGCGTTGAAGGACAGGTCACCGGGGAGCTGTTTTTT. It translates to CASSVEGQVTGELFF.

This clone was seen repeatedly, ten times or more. The DNA for the CDR3 is TGTGCCAGTAGTATCCGGTTTCTCTACGAGCAGTACTTC. It is translated as CASSIRFLYEQYF. The chain employs TRBV19 and TRBJ2-7; D gene uncertain. The CDR3 has 13 residues. Looked up from germline, CDR1 is LNHDA and CDR2 is SQIVND (reference sequence). V shed 3 bases and J shed 3 bases, with 9 bases lying between them.

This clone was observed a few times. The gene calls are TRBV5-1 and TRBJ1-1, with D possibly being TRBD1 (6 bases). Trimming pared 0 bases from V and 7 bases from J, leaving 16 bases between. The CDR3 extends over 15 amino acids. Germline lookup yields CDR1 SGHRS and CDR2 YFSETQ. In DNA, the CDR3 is TGCGCCAGCAGCTTGGCACCCGGGACAAAGGGTGAAGCTTTCTTT. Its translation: CASSLAPGTKGEAFF.

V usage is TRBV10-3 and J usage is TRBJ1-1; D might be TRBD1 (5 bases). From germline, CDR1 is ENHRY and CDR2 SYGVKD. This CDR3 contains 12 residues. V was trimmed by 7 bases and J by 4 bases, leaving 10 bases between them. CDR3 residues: CAIKGRSTEAFF. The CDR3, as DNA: TGTGCCATCAAGGGGAGGTCCACTGAAGCTTTCTTT.

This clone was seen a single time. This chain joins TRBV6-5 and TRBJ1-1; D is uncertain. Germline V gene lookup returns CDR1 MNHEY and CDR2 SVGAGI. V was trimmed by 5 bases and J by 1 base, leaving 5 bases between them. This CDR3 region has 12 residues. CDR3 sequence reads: CASSIGNTEAFF. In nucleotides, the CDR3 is TGTGCCAGCAGTATCGGGAACACTGAAGCTTTCTTT.

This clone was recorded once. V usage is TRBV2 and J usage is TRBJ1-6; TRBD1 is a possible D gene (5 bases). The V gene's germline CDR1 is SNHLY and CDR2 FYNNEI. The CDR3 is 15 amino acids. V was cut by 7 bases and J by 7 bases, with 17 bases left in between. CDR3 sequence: CASMGGSSPNSPLHF. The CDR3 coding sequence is TGTGCCAGCATGGGGGGATCGTCACCCAATTCACCCCTCCACTTT.